Each of the 10 T cell receptor beta chains below was sequenced from the same sample in a study of T cells expressing NK-cell markers. TCRdb reprocessed the 5' RACE reads and keeps a single row for each CDR3 protein, giving no DNA. In all, the sample yields about 460,000 distinct CDR3 sequences. Sample: blood T cells: a sorted CD56 or NKG2C T cell subset, CD4+ or CD8+ T cells, or bulk PBMC T cells (not recorded which). Receptor source: a woman between 50 and 59 years old in good health.

CDR3 region: CASSLAGPGETQYF. The chain combines TRBV7-2 with TRBJ2-5; lacking DNA, the TRBD2 call made by TCRdb goes unchecked. CDR1 and CDR2 from the germline V gene are SGHTA and FQGNSA. The CDR3 sequence is 14 residues long.

This chain uses TRBV28 with TRBJ1-2. The length of the CDR3 is 14 residues. Germline CDR1 reads MDHEN; CDR2 reads SYDVKM. The CDR3 loop is CASSLTGTTGGYTF.

CDR3 in amino acids: CASGRGSTTGELFF. V and J are TRBV12-3 or TRBV12-4 and TRBJ2-2; TCRdb indicates TRBD1, and absent DNA this call remains unverified. This CDR3 has 14 residues.

V and J are TRBV6-5 and TRBJ2-3; TCRdb's D gene call, TRBD1, goes unchecked for lack of DNA. This CDR3 comprises 15 residues. From germline, CDR1 is MNHEY and CDR2 SVGAGI. CDR3 in amino acids: CASSYRGRLTDTQYF.

The chain carries TRBV7-9 and TRBJ2-2; TCRdb's assignment of TRBD2 cannot be checked, as there is no DNA. In germline, CDR1 is SEHNR, CDR2 FQNEAQ (reference sequence). The CDR3 spans 16 residues. CDR3 region: CASNPLAGGPPGELFF. Full variable domain (outside the CDR3, taken from reference TRBV7-9 and TRBJ2-2): DTGVSQNPRHKITKRGQNVTFRCDPISEHNRLYWYRQTLGQGPEFLTYFQNEAQLEKSRLLSDRFSAERPKGSFSTLEIQRTEQGDSAMYLCASNPLAGGPPGELFFGEGSRLTVL.

The chain has TRBV12-3 or TRBV12-4 and TRBJ1-2. The CDR3 length is 13 residues. The CDR3 loop reads CASSLRQTDGYTF.

V gene TRBV29-1 combines with J gene TRBJ2-7; the D gene TCRdb calls, TRBD1, cannot be checked with no DNA. This CDR3 is built from 13 residues. Germline CDR1 and CDR2: SQVTM and ANQGSEA. The CDR3 is CSVEGTAGHEQYF.

This sequence joins TRBV3-1 and TRBJ1-2; TCRdb indicates TRBD1, and absent DNA this call remains unverified. The CDR3 sequence is 15 residues long. Per the germline V gene, CDR1 is LGHDT and CDR2 is YNNKEL (reference sequence). CDR3 residues: CASSQAAGGYDGYTF.

The chain links TRBV3-1 to TRBJ2-7; TCRdb's D call of TRBD1 is untestable without DNA. The CDR3 has 14 amino acids. Germline V gives CDR1 LGHDT, CDR2 YNNKEL (reference sequence). The CDR3 protein is CASSQGGVAYEQYF.

J is TRBJ2-2 and V is TRBV6-6. Germline-derived CDR1 and CDR2 are MNHNY and SVGAGI (reference sequence). CDR3 length: 14 amino acids. Here the CDR3 reads CASTRAEGPGELFF.